This T cell receptor (beta chain) is drawn from a study of response to subunit inactivated influenza vaccine. TCRdb analysed the RT-PCR reads with MiXCR anew, one entry per CDR3 protein. The sample records some 520,000 distinct CDR3 sequences, approximately 17% being singletons. The CDR3 length is 11 residues. The germline V gene has CDR1 SGHTA and CDR2 FQGNSA. Trimming shortened V by 3 bases and J by 5 bases, and 4 bases separated the two germline ends. The table lists this clonotype with a few counts. This clonotype was obtained from a man between 45 and 75 years old who received an inactivated influenza vaccine. The source material was CD4+ T cells sorted from PBMCs, sampled roughly 24 months after vaccination. V usage is TRBV7-2 and J usage is TRBJ1-2, with unresolved D. CDR3 loop: CASSFLYGYTF. CDR3 nucleotides: TGTGCCAGCAGCTTCCTATATGGCTACACCTTC.